The source of this T cell receptor beta chain is a study of OX40 agonist ivuxolimab in advanced cancers. Collection of blood occurred at baseline, at cycle 4 day 1, and at cycle 7 day 1. Study-wide findings and caveats: Antigen specificity remained undetermined for the expanded peripheral T cells. At doses 0.1 to 3.0 mg/kg, CD4+ and CD8+ clones expanded.

Remarks on this clone: The antigen is not known.

The protocol was immunoSEQ multiplex PCR, while the TCRdb copy is restricted to in-frame clones and leaves out a portion. The sample has around 15,000 clones, around 86% seen once. The sequenced sample was CD4+ or CD8+ T cells sorted from blood, obtained in a trial of the OX40 agonist ivuxolimab. This clonotype was obtained from an adult with an advanced solid tumor such as melanoma, head and neck, liver or kidney cancer.

DNA for the CDR3: TGCGCCAGCAGCCAAGGAATTGGGACAGGGGCTTTTACCTCTGGGGCCAACGTCCTGACTTTC. Residues: CASSQGIGTGAFTSGANVLTF. The rearrangement links TRBV4-1 to TRBJ2-6, with 10 positions matching TRBD1. Germline V lookup: CDR1 MGHRA, CDR2 YSYEKL. Trimming removed 1 base from V and 0 bases from J; junction bases left unmatched: 12. The CDR3 has 21 residues.